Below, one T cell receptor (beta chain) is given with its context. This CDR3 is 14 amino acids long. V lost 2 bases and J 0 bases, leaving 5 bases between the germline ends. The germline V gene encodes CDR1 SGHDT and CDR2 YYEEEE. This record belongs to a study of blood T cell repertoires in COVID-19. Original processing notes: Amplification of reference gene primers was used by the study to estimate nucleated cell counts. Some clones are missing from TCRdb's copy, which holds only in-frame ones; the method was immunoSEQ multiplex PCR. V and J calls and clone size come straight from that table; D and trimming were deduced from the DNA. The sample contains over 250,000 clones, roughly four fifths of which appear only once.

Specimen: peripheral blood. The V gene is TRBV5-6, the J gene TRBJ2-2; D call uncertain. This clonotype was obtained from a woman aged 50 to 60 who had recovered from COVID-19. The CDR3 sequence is CASSFHTNTGELFF. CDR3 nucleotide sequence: TGTGCCAGCAGCTTTCACACGAACACCGGGGAGCTGTTTTTT.